The clone carrying this T cell receptor beta chain was recorded at least ten times. Its antigen is not known. The data originate from a study of T cells after yellow fever vaccination. Broader study findings: After the booster, approximately 96% of CD4 and approximately 90% of CD8 primary-response clones were re-detected. Only a small proportion of the clonotypes turned up in both the CD4 and the CD8 compartments, likely arising from convergent recombination.

Deletions cut 0 bases from V and 4 bases from J, with 10 bases between. In germline, CDR1 is SGHRS, CDR2 YFSETQ. The CDR3 has 14 residues. TCRdb reprocessed the 5' RACE reads via MiXCR and lists one record per CDR3 protein. The sample holds some 300,000 distinct CDR3 sequences, around 9.3% seen once. V usage is TRBV5-1 and J usage is TRBJ2-5; tentatively, D is TRBD2 (5 bases). Sequenced here: CD4+ T cells sorted from PBMCs, sampled 5 days after the yellow fever booster vaccination. The sequence was collected from a man between 18 and 35 years old who received the YFV17D yellow fever vaccine. CDR3 nucleotides: TGCGCCAGCAGCTTGGCCCTAGCCGGAGAGACCCAGTACTTC. Protein: CASSLALAGETQYF.